The 14 T cell receptor beta chains below come from one sample, sequenced in a study of T cells after somatic rescue of genetic block. The protocol was immunoSEQ multiplex PCR, while the TCRdb copy is restricted to in-frame clones and leaves out a portion. The sample yields roughly 71,000 clones, about nine tenths seen once. The sample taken for sequencing was peripheral blood mononuclear cells (PBMCs). The receptors come from a man aged 25-40 years.

About this clone itself: Other DNA sequences within the sample encode an identical CDR3. CDR3 sequence reads: CASSLRDRGSNTEAFF. DNA for the CDR3: TGTGCCAGCAGCTTACGGGACAGGGGGTCGAACACTGAAGCTTTCTTT. J is TRBJ1-1 and V is TRBV7-8; 11 bases agree with TRBD1. V trimming: 2 bases; J trimming: 1 base; junction bases outside the gene matches: 3. From germline, CDR1 is SGHVS and CDR2 FQNEAQ. The CDR3 totals 16 residues.

This chain connects TRBV6-6 to TRBJ2-5; TRBD2 matches at 8 bases. V dropped 0 bases and J dropped 5; count of bases not matched to a gene: 8. The CDR3 totals 16 residues. Germline values: CDR1 MNHNY, CDR2 SVGAGI (reference sequence). CDR3: CASSYSSGSGGETQYF. CDR3 bases: TGTGCCAGCAGTTACTCGAGCGGGAGTGGGGGGGAGACCCAGTACTTC.

The chain recombines TRBV7-2 with TRBJ1-2, with D uncertain. Per germline, CDR1 SGHTA and CDR2 FQGNSA. V was pared by 5 bases and J by 5 bases, with 15 bases between. This CDR3 spans 14 amino acids. The CDR3 DNA sequence: TGTGCCAGCAGCCGGGCAGGAGTGGGTTATGGCTACACCTTC. Amino acid sequence: CASSRAGVGYGYTF.

The chain has TRBV10-2 and TRBJ2-3, with a tentative D call TRBD2 (6 bases). V lost 2 bases and J lost 0, with 12 bases in between. The CDR3 loop spans 16 amino acids. The germline V gene has CDR1 WSHSY and CDR2 SAAADI. The CDR3 sequence: CASSERLAPSTDTQYF. In DNA form, the CDR3 reads TGCGCCAGCAGTGAGAGGCTAGCGCCAAGCACAGATACGCAGTATTTT.

This chain connects TRBV5-4 to TRBJ2-3, with 9 bases that match TRBD2. Per the germline V gene, CDR1 is SGHNT and CDR2 is YYREEE (reference sequence). Losses at the gene ends were 0 bases for V and 2 bases for J; bases not matched to a gene: 4. The CDR3 extends over 16 amino acids. The CDR3 reads CASSLDAGGPTDTQYF. The CDR3 region has the DNA TGTGCCAGCAGCTTGGACGCGGGAGGGCCCACAGATACGCAGTATTTT.

This sequence joins TRBV5-8 and TRBJ2-3; D may match TRBD1 or TRBD2 (5 bases each). The CDR3 is 15 residues long. Germline lookup yields CDR1 SGHTS and CDR2 YDEGEE. V was clipped by 3 bases and J by 0 bases, with 11 bases between them. The CDR3 region is CASSWTGRSTDTQYF. Here the CDR3 DNA reads TGTGCCAGCAGCTGGACGGGGCGTAGCACAGATACGCAGTATTTT.

CDR3: CASSSRIQTGSYEQYF. CDR3 nucleotides: TGTGCCAGCAGCTCCAGGATCCAGACAGGGTCCTACGAGCAGTACTTC. The chain couples TRBV11-2 to TRBJ2-7, with TRBD1 identical over 7 bases. The CDR3 spans 16 residues. With V trimmed by 4 bases and J by 1 base, 10 bases remained unmatched. Germline-derived CDR1 and CDR2 are SGHAT and FQNNGV.

Here the CDR3 DNA reads TGTGCCAGTAGTATCGACAGGGGAAGGTACAATGAGCAGTTCTTC. The encoded protein is CASSIDRGRYNEQFF. J is TRBJ2-1 and V is TRBV19; 8 bases are shared with TRBD1. CDR1 LNHDA and CDR2 SQIVND come from the germline V gene (reference sequence). With V trimmed by 3 bases and J by 4 bases, 5 bases remained unmatched. The CDR3 is 15 residues long.

This chain uses TRBV25-1 with TRBJ1-4; 10 bases line up with TRBD1. The CDR3 spans 17 residues. Germline V gene sequence: CDR1 MGHDK, CDR2 SYGVNS. The junction had 9 bases not matched to a gene; V was cut back by 1 base and J by 7 bases. CDR3 nucleotides: TGTGCCAGCAGTGAATTGGCTCCGACAGGGGGCTTTGAAAAACTGTTTTTT. It translates to CASSELAPTGGFEKLFF.

This chain links TRBV5-4 with TRBJ1-2; D perhaps matches TRBD1 (6 bases). The CDR3 spans 15 residues. V dropped 0 bases and J dropped 3 bases, with 12 bases sitting between them. Germline CDR1 SGHNT, CDR2 YYREEE (reference sequence). CDR3 protein: CASSLEAGGDYGYTF. The CDR3 DNA reads TGTGCCAGCAGCTTGGAGGCCGGGGGCGACTATGGCTACACCTTC.

V usage is TRBV2 and J usage is TRBJ1-6; D gene ambiguous. Germline CDR1 SNHLY, CDR2 FYNNEI. The CDR3 sequence is 18 residues long. V shed 5 bases and J shed 0 bases, with 17 bases lying between them. The CDR3 DNA follows: TGTGCCAGCAGTCCGACTCCTTGGTTCGCCTCCTATAATTCACCCCTCCACTTT. It specifies CASSPTPWFASYNSPLHF.

V usage is TRBV7-2 and J usage is TRBJ1-2; D not certain. This CDR3 is built from 16 residues. The germline V gene has CDR1 SGHTA and CDR2 FQGNSA. V shed 0 bases and J shed 2 bases, with 13 bases lying between them. CDR3: CASSLAIGQANYGYTF. The CDR3, as DNA: TGTGCCAGCAGCTTAGCGATCGGGCAGGCAAACTATGGCTACACCTTC.

This clone was observed a single time. The chain has TRBV19 and TRBJ2-1; 8 bases line up with TRBD1. V dropped 5 bases and J dropped 4; count of bases not matched to a gene: 4. Germline V lookup: CDR1 LNHDA, CDR2 SQIVND (reference sequence). This CDR3 is 14 amino acids long. The CDR3 here is CASSPGTGYNEQFF. For the CDR3, the DNA is TGTGCCAGTAGTCCCGGGACAGGATACAATGAGCAGTTCTTC.

The chain combines TRBV7-6 with TRBJ2-1; 8 nucleotides align to TRBD1. The length of the CDR3 is 15 residues. V lost 4 bases to trimming and J lost 6 bases; unmatched junction nucleotides: 8. Per the germline V gene, CDR1 is SGHVS and CDR2 is FNYEAQ. The DNA for the CDR3 is TGTGCCAGCAGCTCAGCCGGGACAGGTTTCAATGAGCAGTTCTTC. This encodes CASSSAGTGFNEQFF.